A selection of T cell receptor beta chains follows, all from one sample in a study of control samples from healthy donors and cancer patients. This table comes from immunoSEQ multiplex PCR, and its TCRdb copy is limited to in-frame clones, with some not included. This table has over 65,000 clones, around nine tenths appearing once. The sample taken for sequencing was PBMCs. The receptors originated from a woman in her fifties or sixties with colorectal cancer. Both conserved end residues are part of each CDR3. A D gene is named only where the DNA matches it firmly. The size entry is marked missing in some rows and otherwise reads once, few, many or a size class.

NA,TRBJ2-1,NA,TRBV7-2,TGTGCCAGCAGCTTAGAAGGGCCCCTGAGTGAGCAGTTCTTC,CASSLEGPLSEQFF
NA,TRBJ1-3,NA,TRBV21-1,TGTGCCAGCAGCAAGGAAACAGCCTCTGGAAACACCATATATTTT,CASSKETASGNTIYF
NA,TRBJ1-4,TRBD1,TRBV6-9,TGTGCCAGCAGTTATATCCGGGACAGTAATGAAAAACTGTTTTTT,CASSYIRDSNEKLFF
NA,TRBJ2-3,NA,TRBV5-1,TGCGCCAGCAGCTTGGGGGTTTACGGAGATACGCAGTATTTT,CASSLGVYGDTQYF
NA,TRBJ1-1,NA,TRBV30,TGTGCCTGGATCATGAACACTGAAGCTTTCTTT,CAWIMNTEAFF
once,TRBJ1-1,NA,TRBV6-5,TGTGCCAGCTCGACCCAACAAGGGACTGAAGCTTTCTTT,CASSTQQGTEAFF
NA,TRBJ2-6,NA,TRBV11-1,TGTGCCAGCAGACAGGGAAGCGCTGGGGCCAACGTCCTGACTTTC,CASRQGSAGANVLTF
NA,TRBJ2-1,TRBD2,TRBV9,TGTGCCAGCAGCGTAGGCGGGGGAGGGTGGAATGAGCAGTTCTTC,CASSVGGGGWNEQFF
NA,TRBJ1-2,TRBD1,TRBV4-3,TGCGCCAGCAGCCTTACGCTGGGGAGGGGGCTCGATGGCTACACCTTC,CASSLTLGRGLDGYTF
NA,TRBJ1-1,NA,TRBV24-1,TGTGCCACCAGTGATTCGACAGAGGGGTACACTGAAGCTTTCTTT,CATSDSTEGYTEAFF
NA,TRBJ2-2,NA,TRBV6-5,TGTGCCAGCAGAAGCAGGGTAGAGAACACCGGGGAGCTGTTTTTT,CASRSRVENTGELFF
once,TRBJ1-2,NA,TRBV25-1,TGTGCCAGCAGTGCCCCGACAGTTGATGGCTACACCTTC,CASSAPTVDGYTF
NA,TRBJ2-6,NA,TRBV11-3,TGTGCCAGCAGCTTAGGCGGGGCACCTGGGGCCAACGTCCTGACTTTC,CASSLGGAPGANVLTF
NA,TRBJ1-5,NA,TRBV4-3,TGCGCCAGCAGCCAAGAGGCTGGACCTAGCAATCAGCCCCAGCATTTT,CASSQEAGPSNQPQHF
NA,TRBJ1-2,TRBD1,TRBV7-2,TGTGCCAGCAGTATTTCCGACAGGGTTTTCTATGGCTACACCTTC,CASSISDRVFYGYTF
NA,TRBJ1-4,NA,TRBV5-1,TGCGCCAGCAGAGGGGACAATAATGAAAAACTGTTTTTT,CASRGDNNEKLFF
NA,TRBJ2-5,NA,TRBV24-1,TGTGCCACCAGTGATTTAAGTGAGGGAGAGACCCAGTACTTC,CATSDLSEGETQYF
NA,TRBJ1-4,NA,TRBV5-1,TGCGCCAGCAGCTTGGGGGACAAGGAAAAACTGTTTTTT,CASSLGDKEKLFF
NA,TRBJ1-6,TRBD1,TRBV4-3,TGCGCCAGCAGCCAAGATCACAGGGGAAGCTCCTATAATTCACCCCTCCACTTT,CASSQDHRGSSYNSPLHF
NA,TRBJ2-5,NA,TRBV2,TGTGCCAGCAGAGAAGGGGTCATTACCGAGACCCAGTACTTC,CASREGVITETQYF
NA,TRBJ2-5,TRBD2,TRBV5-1,TGCGCCAGCAGCTCCCAGCTAGCGGGGGGGCTGGAGACCCAGTACTTC,CASSSQLAGGLETQYF
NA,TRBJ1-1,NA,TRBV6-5,TGTGCCAGCAGTCGGCCGGCCTTTAGGGAAGCTTTCTTT,CASSRPAFREAFF
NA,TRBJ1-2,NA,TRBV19,TGTGCCAGTAGTATTAAGATAAACTATGGCTACACCTTC,CASSIKINYGYTF
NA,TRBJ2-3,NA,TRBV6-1,TGTGCCAGCAGTGTCGGCGGTAGCCGTAGCACAGATACGCAGTATTTT,CASSVGGSRSTDTQYF
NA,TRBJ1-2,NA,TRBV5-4,TGTGCCAGCAGCTGGGCAGGCAGTCAGGGGGGCTACACCTTC,CASSWAGSQGGYTF
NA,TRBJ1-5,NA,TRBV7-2,TGTGCCAGCAGCTTAGGGCAGGCTGGCCAGCCCCAGCATTTT,CASSLGQAGQPQHF
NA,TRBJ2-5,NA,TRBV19,TGTGCCAGTAGTAAAATACAGGGGGGGCAAGAGACCCAGTACTTC,CASSKIQGGQETQYF
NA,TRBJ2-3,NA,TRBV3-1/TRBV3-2,TGTGCCAGCAGCCGTGGCCCCAGCTCAGATACGCAGTATTTT,CASSRGPSSDTQYF
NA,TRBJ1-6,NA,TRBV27,TGTGCCAGCAGTTTATCGGCCAGCCTACTTTATAATTCACCCCTCCACTTT,CASSLSASLLYNSPLHF
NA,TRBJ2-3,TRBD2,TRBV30,TGTGCCTGGAGTGTACGGGCTAGCGGGGTCGCTAGCACAGATACGCAGTATTTT,CAWSVRASGVASTDTQYF